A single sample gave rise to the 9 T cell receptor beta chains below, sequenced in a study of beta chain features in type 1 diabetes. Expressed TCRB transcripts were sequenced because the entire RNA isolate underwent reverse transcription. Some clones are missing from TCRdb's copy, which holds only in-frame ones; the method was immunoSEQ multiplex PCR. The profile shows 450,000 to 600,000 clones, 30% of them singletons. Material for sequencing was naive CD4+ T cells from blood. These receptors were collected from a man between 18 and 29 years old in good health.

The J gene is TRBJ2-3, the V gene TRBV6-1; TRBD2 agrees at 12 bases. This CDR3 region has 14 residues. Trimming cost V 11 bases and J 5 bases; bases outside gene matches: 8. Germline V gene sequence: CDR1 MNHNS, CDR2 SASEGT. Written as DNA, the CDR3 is TGTGCCGGGGGGACGGGACTAGCGGGAGATACGCAGTATTTT. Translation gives CAGGTGLAGDTQYF.

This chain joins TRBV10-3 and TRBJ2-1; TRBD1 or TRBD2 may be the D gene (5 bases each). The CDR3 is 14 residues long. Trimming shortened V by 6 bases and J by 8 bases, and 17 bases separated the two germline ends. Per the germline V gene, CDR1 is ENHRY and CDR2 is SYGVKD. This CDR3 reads CAISSSYGADEQFF. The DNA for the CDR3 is TGTGCCATCAGCTCTAGCTACGGGGCTGATGAGCAGTTCTTC.

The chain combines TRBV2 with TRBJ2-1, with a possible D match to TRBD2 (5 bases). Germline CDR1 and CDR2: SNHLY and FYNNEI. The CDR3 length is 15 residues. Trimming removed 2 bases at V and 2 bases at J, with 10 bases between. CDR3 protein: CASSEHGNAYNEQFF. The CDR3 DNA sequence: TGTGCCAGCAGTGAACACGGGAATGCCTACAATGAGCAGTTCTTC.

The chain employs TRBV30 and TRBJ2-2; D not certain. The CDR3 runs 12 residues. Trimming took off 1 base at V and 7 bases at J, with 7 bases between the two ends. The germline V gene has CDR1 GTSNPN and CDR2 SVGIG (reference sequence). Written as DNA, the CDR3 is TGTGCCTGGAGTGGGGTCGTCGGGGAGCTGTTTTTT. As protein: CAWSGVVGELFF.

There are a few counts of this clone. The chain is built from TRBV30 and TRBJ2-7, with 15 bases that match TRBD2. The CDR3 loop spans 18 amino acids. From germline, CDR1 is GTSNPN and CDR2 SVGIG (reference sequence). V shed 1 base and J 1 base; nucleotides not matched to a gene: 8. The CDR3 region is CAWSDWTSGRATSYEQYF. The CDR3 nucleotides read TGTGCCTGGAGTGACTGGACTAGCGGGAGGGCCACTTCCTACGAGCAGTACTTC.

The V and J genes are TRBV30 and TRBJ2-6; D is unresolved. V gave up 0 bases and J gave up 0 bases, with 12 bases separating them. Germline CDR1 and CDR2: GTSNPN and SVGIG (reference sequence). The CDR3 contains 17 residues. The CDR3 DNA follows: TGTGCCTGGAGTGTACTAATTGGGGTCTCTGGGGCCAACGTCCTGACTTTC. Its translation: CAWSVLIGVSGANVLTF.

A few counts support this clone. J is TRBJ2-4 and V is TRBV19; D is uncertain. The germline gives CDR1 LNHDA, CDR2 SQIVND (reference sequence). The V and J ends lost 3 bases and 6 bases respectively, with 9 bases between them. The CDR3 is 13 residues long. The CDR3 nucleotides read TGTGCCAGTAGTATCTCACAGACAAACATTCAGTACTTC. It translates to CASSISQTNIQYF.

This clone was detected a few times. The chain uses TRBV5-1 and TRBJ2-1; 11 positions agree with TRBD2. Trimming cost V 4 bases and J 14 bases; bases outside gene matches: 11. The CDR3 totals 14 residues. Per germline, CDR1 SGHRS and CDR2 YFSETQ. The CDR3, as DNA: TGCGCCAGCAGCCTTGGACTAGCGGGCTTGGCGAAGTTCTTC. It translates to CASSLGLAGLAKFF.

CDR3 region: CASSKTGLQTQYF. CDR3 coding DNA: TGTGCCAGCAGCAAGACAGGGTTACAGACCCAGTACTTC. This chain uses TRBV7-6 with TRBJ2-5; 7 bases agree with TRBD1. This CDR3 region has 13 residues. V was clipped by 5 bases and J by 6 bases; unmatched bases: 6. Germline loops: CDR1 SGHVS, CDR2 FNYEAQ.